These 13 T cell receptor beta chains came from one sample sequenced in a study of blood T cell repertoires in COVID-19. The repertoire was sequenced with immunoSEQ multiplex PCR; TCRdb's copy has only in-frame clones and lacks some. The sample has some 450,000 clones, approximately 90% seen once. Sequenced: peripheral blood. The source of these receptors is a man aged 18 to 30 with COVID-19, enrolled during active disease.

This clone was seen only a few times. The chain couples TRBV7-3 to TRBJ1-6; 9 nucleotides agree with TRBD1. Germline CDR1 and CDR2: SGHTA and FQGTGA. The CDR3 runs 15 residues. Trimming cost V 2 bases and J 9 bases; bases outside gene matches: 5. The CDR3 sequence: CASSLPVQGASPLHF. DNA for the CDR3: TGTGCCAGCAGCTTACCCGTACAGGGGGCTTCACCCCTCCACTTT.

The chain couples TRBV3-1 (or the pseudogene TRBV3-2) to TRBJ2-2, with a weak D call TRBD1 (6 bases). In germline, CDR1 is LGHDT, CDR2 YNNKEL (reference sequence). Trimming stripped 5 bases from V and 6 bases from J, with 16 bases between. The CDR3 contains 15 residues. CDR3 residues: CASSFQGYDAGELFF. CDR3 bases: TGTGCCAGCAGCTTCCAGGGGTATGACGCCGGGGAGCTGTTTTTT.

The chain has TRBV29-1 and TRBJ1-3, with D unresolved. Trimming removed 4 bases from V and 8 bases from J, with 15 bases in between. The CDR3 is 13 residues long. In germline, CDR1 is SQVTM, CDR2 ANQGSEA. CDR3 in DNA: TGCAGCGTTGCCTTGCACGGTGTTGACACCATATATTTT. This translates into CSVALHGVDTIYF. The entire variable domain, with the rest obtained from reference TRBV29-1 and TRBJ1-3, is as follows: SAVISQKPSRDICQRGTSLTIQCQVDSQVTMMFWYRQQPGQSLTLIATANQGSEATYESGFVIDKFPISRPNLTFSTLTVSNMSPEDSSIYLCSVALHGVDTIYFGEGSWLTVV.

V gene TRBV30 combines with J gene TRBJ2-7; D is undetermined. The V and J ends lost 6 bases and 0 bases respectively, with 12 bases between them. The CDR3 covers 13 residues. Germline assignment: CDR1 GTSNPN and CDR2 SVGIG (reference sequence). The CDR3 sequence is CACLRFSSYEQYF. CDR3 nucleotide sequence: TGTGCCTGTCTCAGGTTCAGCTCCTACGAGCAGTACTTC.

The V call is TRBV9, the J call TRBJ2-2, with 8 bases aligning to TRBD2. CDR1 and CDR2 from the germline V gene are SGDLS and YYNGEE. This CDR3 spans 15 amino acids. V lost 2 bases, J lost 5 bases, and 5 bases stayed unmatched. CDR3: CASSVTGGPTGELFF. Written as DNA, the CDR3 is TGTGCCAGCAGCGTTACGGGAGGGCCTACCGGGGAGCTGTTTTTT.

The CDR3 DNA reads as TGCGCCAGGGGACAGTTCAATGAAAAACTGTTTTTT. Encoded protein: CARGQFNEKLFF. The V gene is TRBV10-1, the J gene TRBJ1-4; 7 bases are shared with TRBD1. The CDR3 has 12 residues. Losses at the gene ends were 9 bases for V and 5 bases for J; bases not matched to a gene: 3. Germline CDR1 WNHNN, CDR2 SYGVQD (reference sequence).

The chain links TRBV28 to TRBJ1-3, with D hard to call. The V end was cut by 6 bases, the J end by 0 bases, with 6 bases between. The CDR3 consists of 13 residues. CDR1 is MDHEN, CDR2 SYDVKM, per germline. The chain's CDR3 is CASRFSSGNTIYF. The CDR3 nucleotides read TGTGCCAGCAGGTTTAGCTCTGGAAACACCATATATTTT.

The chain links TRBV7-9 to TRBJ1-1; D remains unclear. Looked up from germline, CDR1 is SEHNR and CDR2 is FQNEAQ (reference sequence). The CDR3 sequence is 16 residues long. V lost 4 bases to trimming and J lost 6 bases, with 21 bases between them. CDR3 sequence (DNA): TGTGCCAGCAGCTCGGGCCCCTCACAAAAGCGGGCTGAAGCTTTCTTT. This gives the protein CASSSGPSQKRAEAFF. Full variable domain (missing parts from reference TRBV7-9 and TRBJ1-1): DTGVSQNPRHKITKRGQNVTFRCDPISEHNRLYWYRQTLGQGPEFLTYFQNEAQLEKSRLLSDRFSAERPKGSFSTLEIQRTEQGDSAMYLCASSSGPSQKRAEAFFGQGTRLTVV.

V and J are TRBV6-5 and TRBJ1-1, with D perhaps TRBD1 (5 bases). Trimming took 4 bases from V and 7 from J, leaving 10 bases between them. The CDR3 covers 12 residues. The germline V gene has CDR1 MNHEY and CDR2 SVGAGI. The CDR3 here is CASSSQGLEAFF. The CDR3 DNA is TGTGCCAGCAGTTCCCAGGGTCTTGAAGCTTTCTTT.

This chain uses TRBV14 with TRBJ2-5, with D perhaps TRBD1 (6 bases). This CDR3 has 13 amino acids. In germline, CDR1 is SGHDN, CDR2 FVKESK. The V end lost 6 bases, the J end lost 4 bases, and 12 bases lay between the germline ends. The CDR3 DNA sequence: TGTGCCAGCAGTCGTGGGGGCGGAGAGACCCAGTACTTC. Its protein is CASSRGGGETQYF.

The gene calls are TRBV6-6 and TRBJ2-7; D may be TRBD2 (5 bases). CDR3 length equals 12 residues. V was pared by 2 bases and J by 4 bases, with 6 bases between. Germline assignment: CDR1 MNHNY and CDR2 SVGAGI (reference sequence). The chain's CDR3 is CASSYEGYEQYF. The CDR3 DNA sequence: TGTGCCAGCAGTTACGAGGGTTACGAGCAGTACTTC.

This chain links TRBV11-2 with TRBJ2-2, with 9 positions matching TRBD1. Germline CDR1 is SGHAT and CDR2 is FQNNGV. The CDR3 sequence is 16 residues long. V shed 5 bases, J shed 3 bases, and the junction held 7 bases outside the gene matches. CDR3 amino acids: CASSNRDRVDTGELFF. In DNA, the CDR3 is TGTGCCAGCAGCAATAGGGACAGGGTTGACACCGGGGAGCTGTTTTTT.

V is TRBV7-2 and J is TRBJ1-5, with D uncertain. V dropped 2 bases and J dropped 3 bases, with 2 bases sitting between them. The CDR3 contains 12 residues. CDR1 is SGHTA, CDR2 FQGNSA, per germline. The CDR3 loop is CASSLYNQPQHF. For the CDR3, the DNA is TGTGCCAGCAGCTTATACAATCAGCCCCAGCATTTT.